This paragraph covers one TCR beta chain sequence. What it binds is not known. This entry belongs to a study of early T cells in non-severe SARS-CoV-2 infection. Turning to the study itself: Chains were not paired, and sequencing was done on bulk RNA from unsorted whole blood. General observations from the study: Missing private and CD4 specificities, VDJdb matching favored anti-spike CD8 responses.

CDR1 LGHDT and CDR2 YNNKEL come from the germline V gene (reference sequence). This CDR3 spans 17 amino acids. V was clipped by 1 base and J by 0 bases, with 15 bases between them. Unique molecular identifier tags were affixed to discrete cDNA molecules. TCRdb processed the 5' RACE reads anew with MiXCR; each CDR3 protein has one entry. The data show approximately 37,000 distinct CDR3 sequences, roughly 5% seen once. The genes are TRBV3-1 and TRBJ1-1, with D perhaps matching TRBD1 (5 bases). The receptor's source is an adult who was a healthcare worker with PCR-confirmed SARS-CoV-2 infection or an uninfected control (not recorded which). The sample was whole blood. The CDR3 DNA sequence: TGTGCCAGCAGCCAAGGGGGGAGGGGCAATATGAACACTGAAGCTTTCTTT. Its translation: CASSQGGRGNMNTEAFF.